One and the same sample provided the 20 T cell receptor beta chains below, sequenced in a study of T-cell memory formation after mild COVID-19. One entry per CDR3 protein, called by TCRdb with MiXCR from the 5' RACE reads. The repertoire holds 280,000 or so distinct CDR3 sequences, with 8.2% as singletons. Material: PBMCs or a T cell subset sorted from them (not recorded which). The receptors were sampled from a man younger than 35 who had mild COVID-19 (a few samples of this study predate the infection). Cell type and time point are not known.

This clonotype has only a few counts. The V gene is TRBV29-1, the J gene TRBJ2-4; tentative D call: TRBD1 (5 bases). The CDR3 covers 14 residues. V lost 5 bases and J 0 bases, leaving 11 bases between the germline ends. In germline, CDR1 is SQVTM, CDR2 ANQGSEA. CDR3 DNA sequence: TGCAGCGTTAGGACATCCATAGCCAAAAACATTCAGTACTTC. This codes for CSVRTSIAKNIQYF.

This clonotype appeared many times. V is TRBV5-1 and J is TRBJ2-7, with D hard to call. The CDR3 length is 13 residues. V dropped 1 base and J dropped 1 base, with 6 bases sitting between them. Germline V gives CDR1 SGHRS, CDR2 YFSETQ. The CDR3 nucleotides read TGCGCCAGCAGCTTGACCGTTTCCTACGAGCAGTACTTC. Translating gives CASSLTVSYEQYF.

CDR3 nucleotide sequence: TGTGCCAGCAGCTTGCTTGGGGAGGGGGCCAAAAACATTCAGTACTTC. This translates into CASSLLGEGAKNIQYF. The gene calls are TRBV5-6 and TRBJ2-4, with 7 bases identical to TRBD2. The CDR3 runs 16 residues. Germline CDR1 is SGHDT and CDR2 is YYEEEE. V shed 1 base and J 1 base; nucleotides not matched to a gene: 5. The variable domain in full, completed from reference TRBV5-6 and TRBJ2-4, reads DAGVTQSPTHLIKTRGQQVTLRCSPKSGHDTVSWYQQALGQGPQFIFQYYEEEERQRGNFPDRFSGHQFPNYSSELNVNALLLGDSALYLCASSLLGEGAKNIQYFGAGTRLSVL.

This sequence joins TRBV7-9 and TRBJ1-2, with 11 bases that match TRBD1. Germline CDR1 and CDR2: SEHNR and FQNEAQ (reference sequence). This CDR3 has 16 residues. Trimming cost V 5 bases and J 3 bases; bases outside gene matches: 8. The CDR3 DNA is TGTGCCAGCAGCCGCCGGGACAGGGGGTCCCACTATGGCTACACCTTC. This encodes CASSRRDRGSHYGYTF.

Details on this clonotype: The junction departs from the called germline gene at one end, perhaps through a read error. The rearrangement uses TRBV10-3 and TRBJ1-1; TRBD1 is a possible D gene (5 bases). Germline V gene lookup returns CDR1 ENHRY and CDR2 SYGVKD. CDR3 size: 13 residues. CDR3 loop: CAISDLEQVNVRF. CDR3 coding DNA: TGTGCCATCAGTGATTTGGAACAGGTGAACGTCCGTTTT.

The sample holds a few counts of this clonotype. The genes are TRBV5-1 and TRBJ2-2; TRBD1 matches at 7 bases. This CDR3 has 19 amino acids. V lost 4 bases, J lost 2 bases, and 17 bases stayed unmatched. Germline V gene data show CDR1 as SGHRS and CDR2 as YFSETQ. The CDR3 region has the DNA TGCGCCAGCAGCCTCTCCTTACAGGGGTCAGGGGACAACACCGGGGAGCTGTTTTTT. Its translation: CASSLSLQGSGDNTGELFF.

The chain is built from TRBV7-2 and TRBJ2-5; a possible D gene is TRBD2 (6 bases). Germline values: CDR1 SGHTA, CDR2 FQGNSA. The CDR3 covers 14 residues. V was clipped by 2 bases and J by 1 base, with 8 bases between them. For the CDR3, the DNA is TGTGCCAGCAGCTTATTAGCGGTCCAAGAGACCCAGTACTTC. Amino acids: CASSLLAVQETQYF.

This clonotype came up many times. DNA of the CDR3: TGTGCCAGCAGTGAAGAGCGGGGGGAGACCCAGTACTTC. Protein product: CASSEERGETQYF. V gene TRBV2 combines with J gene TRBJ2-5; 8 bases match TRBD2. CDR1 and CDR2 from the germline V gene are SNHLY and FYNNEI. The CDR3 has 13 amino acids. J was trimmed by 5 bases and V by 1 base; bases with no gene match: 0.

This clonotype was seen more than once but under ten times. The CDR3 nucleotides read TGCGCCAGCAGTGATTCGGGACCACCTCGCACAGATACGCAGTATTTT. It is translated as CASSDSGPPRTDTQYF. The V gene is TRBV10-2, the J gene TRBJ2-3; D possibly uses TRBD1 or TRBD2 (5 bases each). This CDR3 comprises 16 residues. CDR1 is WSHSY and CDR2 is SAAADI in the germline V gene. V was cut by 3 bases and J by 1 base, with 14 bases left in between.

This clonotype was observed at least ten times. The rearrangement joins TRBV5-5 to TRBJ2-2; possibly TRBD1 or TRBD2 for D (6 bases each). CDR1 and CDR2 from the germline V gene are SGHKS and YYEKEE (reference sequence). This CDR3 spans 17 amino acids. The germline V and J ends were trimmed by 4 bases and 2 bases, with 18 bases remaining between them. CDR3 loop: CASSPARGRGNTGELFF. The CDR3 bases are TGTGCCAGCAGCCCCGCCCGGGGGCGGGGAAACACCGGGGAGCTGTTTTTT. The complete variable domain, with remaining parts taken from reference TRBV5-5 and TRBJ2-2, reads DAGVTQSPTHLIKTRGQQVTLRCSPISGHKSVSWYQQVLGQGPQFIFQYYEKEERGRGNFPDRFSARQFPNYSSELNVNALLLGDSALYLCASSPARGRGNTGELFFGEGSRLTVL.

The rearrangement links TRBV4-3 to TRBJ2-7; TRBD1 might be the D (6 bases). Germline lookup yields CDR1 LGHNA and CDR2 YSLEER. This CDR3 has 14 amino acids. With 4 bases removed from V and 2 bases from J, the gap between germline ends came to 12 bases. The CDR3 sequence is CASSPSDSTYEQYF. CDR3 in DNA: TGCGCCAGCAGCCCTTCGGACAGCACCTACGAGCAGTACTTC.

The table lists this clonotype with a few counts. The chain is built from TRBV5-4 and TRBJ1-2; no reliable D call. This CDR3 comprises 14 residues. Between the trimmed V and J ends, which lost 1 base and 4 bases, there was a span of 11 bases. Germline V gene sequence: CDR1 SGHNT, CDR2 YYREEE (reference sequence). CDR3 sequence (DNA): TGTGCCAGCAGCTTGTATAGGGAATTCTATGGCTACACCTTC. Translated, it gives CASSLYREFYGYTF.

This chain joins TRBV30 and TRBJ2-6; D uncertain. From germline, CDR1 is GTSNPN and CDR2 SVGIG (reference sequence). Trimming removed 3 bases from V and 3 bases from J, with 6 bases in between. The CDR3 extends over 13 amino acids. CDR3 protein: CAWSRVGANVLTF. In DNA form, the CDR3 reads TGTGCCTGGAGCCGGGTTGGGGCCAACGTCCTGACTTTC.

This chain joins TRBV6-5 and TRBJ2-2, with D unclear. Germline V gene lookup returns CDR1 MNHEY and CDR2 SVGAGI. The CDR3 is 13 amino acids. Between the trimmed V and J ends, which lost 3 bases and 7 bases, there was a span of 9 bases. CDR3 protein: CASSYQAVGELFF. The CDR3 DNA reads TGTGCCAGCAGTTATCAGGCTGTCGGGGAGCTGTTTTTT.

This clonotype was seen only once. The V and J genes are TRBV7-2 and TRBJ1-1; D is uncertain. V lost 1 base to trimming and J lost 3 bases, with 12 bases between them. CDR1 is SGHTA and CDR2 is FQGNSA in the germline V gene. This CDR3 comprises 15 residues. CDR3 DNA sequence: TGTGCCAGCAGCTTAGGTGGTGCCTGGGACACTGAAGCTTTCTTT. Its protein product is CASSLGGAWDTEAFF.

This clonotype came up many times. The chain employs TRBV5-1 and TRBJ1-1; TRBD1 is a possible D gene (5 bases). This CDR3 has 15 residues. Germline V gives CDR1 SGHRS, CDR2 YFSETQ. The V gene lost 0 bases and the J gene lost 1 base, with 10 bases spanning the gap. The CDR3 loop is CASSLGRGQNTEAFF. As DNA, the CDR3 is TGCGCCAGCAGCTTGGGGAGGGGCCAGAACACTGAAGCTTTCTTT.

This clonotype was seen a few times. V is TRBV6-1 and J is TRBJ2-7; TRBD2 matches at 10 bases. The ends lost 2 bases at V and 4 bases at J; junction bases unmatched: 5. Germline-derived CDR1 and CDR2 are MNHNS and SASEGT. CDR3 length equals 15 residues. DNA of the CDR3: TGTGCCAGCAGTGAAACTCTACTAGCGGGATACGAGCAGTACGTC. It translates to CASSETLLAGYEQYV.

This clonotype showed up many times. The chain links TRBV27 to TRBJ1-5; 8 bases fit TRBD1. After removal of 5 bases from V and 6 bases from J, the junction contained 3 bases not matched to a gene. Germline V gene lookup returns CDR1 MNHEY and CDR2 SMNVEV (reference sequence). The CDR3 length is 13 residues. The CDR3 nucleotides are TGTGCCAGCAGTGGAACAGGGGGTCAGCCCCAGCATTTT. As protein: CASSGTGGQPQHF.

The gene calls are TRBV28 and TRBJ2-1; 9 nucleotides align to TRBD2. The V gene's germline CDR1 is MDHEN and CDR2 SYDVKM. Trimming took 7 bases from V and 6 from J; bases not matched to a gene: 13. The CDR3 is made up of 16 amino acids. This chain's CDR3 is CASTRLAGGWANEQFF. The DNA of the CDR3 is TGTGCCAGCACTCGTCTTGCGGGGGGGTGGGCCAATGAGCAGTTCTTC. Full variable domain (rest looked up from reference TRBV28 and TRBJ2-1): DVKVTQSSRYLVKRTGEKVFLECVQDMDHENMFWYRQDPGLGLRLIYFSYDVKMKEKGDIPEGYSVSREKKERFSLILESASTNQTSMYLCASTRLAGGWANEQFFGPGTRLTVL.

This clonotype was detected only a few times. The rearrangement links TRBV12-3 or TRBV12-4 to TRBJ1-5; D is undetermined. This CDR3 has 14 residues. Trimming took 3 bases from V and 4 from J, leaving 10 bases between them. The CDR3 DNA reads as TGTGCCAGCAGTTTGGGGTCTGTTAATCAGCCCCAGCATTTT. This sequence encodes CASSLGSVNQPQHF.